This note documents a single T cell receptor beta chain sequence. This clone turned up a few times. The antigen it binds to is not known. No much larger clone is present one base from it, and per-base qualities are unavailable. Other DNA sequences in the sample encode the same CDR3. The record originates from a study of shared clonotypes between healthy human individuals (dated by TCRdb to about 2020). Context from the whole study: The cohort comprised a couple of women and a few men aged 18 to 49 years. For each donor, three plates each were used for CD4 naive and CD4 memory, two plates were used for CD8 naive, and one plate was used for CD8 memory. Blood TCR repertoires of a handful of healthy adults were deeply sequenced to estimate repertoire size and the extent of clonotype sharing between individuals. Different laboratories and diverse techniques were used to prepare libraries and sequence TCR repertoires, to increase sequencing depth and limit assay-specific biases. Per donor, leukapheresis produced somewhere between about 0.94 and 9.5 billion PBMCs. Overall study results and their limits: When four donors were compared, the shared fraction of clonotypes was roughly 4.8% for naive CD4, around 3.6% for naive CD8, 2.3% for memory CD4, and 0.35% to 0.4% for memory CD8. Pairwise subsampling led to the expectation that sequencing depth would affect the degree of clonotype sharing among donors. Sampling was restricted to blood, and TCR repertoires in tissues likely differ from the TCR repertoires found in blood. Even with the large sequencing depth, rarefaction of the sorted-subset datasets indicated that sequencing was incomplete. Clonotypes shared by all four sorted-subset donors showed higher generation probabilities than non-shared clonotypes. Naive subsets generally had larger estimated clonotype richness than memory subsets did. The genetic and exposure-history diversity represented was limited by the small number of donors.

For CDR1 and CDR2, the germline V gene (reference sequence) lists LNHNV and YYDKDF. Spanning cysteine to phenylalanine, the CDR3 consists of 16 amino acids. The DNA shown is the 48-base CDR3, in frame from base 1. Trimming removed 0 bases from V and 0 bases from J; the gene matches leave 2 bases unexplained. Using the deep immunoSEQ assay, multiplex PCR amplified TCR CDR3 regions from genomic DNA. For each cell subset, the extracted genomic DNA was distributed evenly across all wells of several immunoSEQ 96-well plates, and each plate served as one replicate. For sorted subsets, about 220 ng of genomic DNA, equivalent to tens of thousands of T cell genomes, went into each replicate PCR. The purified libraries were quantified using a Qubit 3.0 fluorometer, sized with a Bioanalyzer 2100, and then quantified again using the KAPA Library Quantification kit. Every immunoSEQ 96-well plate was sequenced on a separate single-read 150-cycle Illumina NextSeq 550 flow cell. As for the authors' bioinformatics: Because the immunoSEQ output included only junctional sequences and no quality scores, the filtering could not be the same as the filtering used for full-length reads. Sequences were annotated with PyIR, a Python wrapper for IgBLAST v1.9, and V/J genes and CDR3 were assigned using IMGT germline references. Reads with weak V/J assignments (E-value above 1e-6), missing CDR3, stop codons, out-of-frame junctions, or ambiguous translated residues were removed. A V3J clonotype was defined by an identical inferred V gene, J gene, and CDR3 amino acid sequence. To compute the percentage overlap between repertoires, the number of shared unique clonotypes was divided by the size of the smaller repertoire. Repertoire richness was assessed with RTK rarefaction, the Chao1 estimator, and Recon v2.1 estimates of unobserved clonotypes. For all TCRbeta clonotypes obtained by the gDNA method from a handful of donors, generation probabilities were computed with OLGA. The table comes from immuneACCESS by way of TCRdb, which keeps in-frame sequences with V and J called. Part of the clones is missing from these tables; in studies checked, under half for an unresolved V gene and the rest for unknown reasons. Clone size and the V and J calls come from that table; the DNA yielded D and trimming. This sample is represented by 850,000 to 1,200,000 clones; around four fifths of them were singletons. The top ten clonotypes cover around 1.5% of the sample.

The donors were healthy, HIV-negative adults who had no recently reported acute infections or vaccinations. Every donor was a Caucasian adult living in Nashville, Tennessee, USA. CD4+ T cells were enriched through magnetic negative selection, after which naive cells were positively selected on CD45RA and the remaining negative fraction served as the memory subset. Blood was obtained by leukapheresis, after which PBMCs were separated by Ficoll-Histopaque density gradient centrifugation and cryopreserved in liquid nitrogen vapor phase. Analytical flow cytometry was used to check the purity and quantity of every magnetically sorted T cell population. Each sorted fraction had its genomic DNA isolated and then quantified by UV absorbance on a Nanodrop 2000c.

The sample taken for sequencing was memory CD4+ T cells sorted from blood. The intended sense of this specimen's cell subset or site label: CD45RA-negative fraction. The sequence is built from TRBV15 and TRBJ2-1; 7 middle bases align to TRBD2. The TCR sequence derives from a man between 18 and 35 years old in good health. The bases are TGTGCCACCAGCAGAGATGGCGGGAGCTCCTACAATGAGCAGTTCTTC. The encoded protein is CATSRDGGSSYNEQFF.